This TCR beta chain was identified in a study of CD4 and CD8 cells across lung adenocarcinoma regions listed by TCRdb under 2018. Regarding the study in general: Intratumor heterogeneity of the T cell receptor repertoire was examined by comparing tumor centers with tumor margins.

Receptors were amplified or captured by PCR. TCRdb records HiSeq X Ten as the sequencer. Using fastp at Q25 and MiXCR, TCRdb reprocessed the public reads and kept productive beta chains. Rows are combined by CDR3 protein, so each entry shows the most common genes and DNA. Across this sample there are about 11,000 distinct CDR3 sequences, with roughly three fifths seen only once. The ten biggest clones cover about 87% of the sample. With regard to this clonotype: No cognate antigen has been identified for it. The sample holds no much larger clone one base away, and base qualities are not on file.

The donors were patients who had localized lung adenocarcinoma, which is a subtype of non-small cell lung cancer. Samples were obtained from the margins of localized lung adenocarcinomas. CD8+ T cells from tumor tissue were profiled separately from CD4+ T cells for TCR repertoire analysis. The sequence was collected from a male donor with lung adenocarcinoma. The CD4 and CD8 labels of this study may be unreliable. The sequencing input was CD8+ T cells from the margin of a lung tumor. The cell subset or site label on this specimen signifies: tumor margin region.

Here the CDR3 is given as CASSWARRAEQFF. The DNA is as follows: TGTGCCAGCAGTTGGGCTAGGCGGGCTGAGCAGTTCTTC. The V and J segments used are TRBV6-5 and TRBJ2-1; tentative D gene TRBD2, with 5 bases matching. From a lookup of the germline V gene, CDR1 and CDR2 are MNHEY and SVGAGI. The junction carries 13 bases between V and J, which are trimmed by 4 bases and 9 bases respectively. The CDR3 covers 13 residues, taking in both the cysteine and the phenylalanine. Only the CDR3 region is kept as DNA, spanning 39 bases read in frame from base 1.